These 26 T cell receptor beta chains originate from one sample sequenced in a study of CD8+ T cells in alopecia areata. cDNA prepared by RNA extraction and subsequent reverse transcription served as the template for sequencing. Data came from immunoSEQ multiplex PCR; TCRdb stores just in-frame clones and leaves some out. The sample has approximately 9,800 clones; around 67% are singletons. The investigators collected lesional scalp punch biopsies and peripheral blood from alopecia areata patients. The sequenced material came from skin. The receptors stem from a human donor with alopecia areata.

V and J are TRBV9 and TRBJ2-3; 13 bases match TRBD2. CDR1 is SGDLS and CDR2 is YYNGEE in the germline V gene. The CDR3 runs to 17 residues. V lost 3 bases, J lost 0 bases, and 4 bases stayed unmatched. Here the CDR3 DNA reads TGTGCCAGCAGCGGACTAGCGGGGGGCTCTAGCACAGATACGCAGTATTTT. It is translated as CASSGLAGGSSTDTQYF.

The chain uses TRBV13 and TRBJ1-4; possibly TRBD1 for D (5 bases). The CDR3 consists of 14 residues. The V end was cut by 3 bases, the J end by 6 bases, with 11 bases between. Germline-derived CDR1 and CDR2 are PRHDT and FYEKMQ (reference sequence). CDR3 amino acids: CASSLGGWDEKLFF. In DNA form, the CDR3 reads TGTGCCAGCAGCTTGGGGGGATGGGATGAAAAACTGTTTTTT.

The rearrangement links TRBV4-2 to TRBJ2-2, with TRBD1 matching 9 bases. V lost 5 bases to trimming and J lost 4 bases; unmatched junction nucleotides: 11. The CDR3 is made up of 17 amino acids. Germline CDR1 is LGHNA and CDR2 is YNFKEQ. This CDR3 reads CASSEVGGTGFTGELFF. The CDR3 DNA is TGTGCCAGCAGCGAAGTGGGGGGGACAGGGTTCACCGGGGAGCTGTTTTTT.

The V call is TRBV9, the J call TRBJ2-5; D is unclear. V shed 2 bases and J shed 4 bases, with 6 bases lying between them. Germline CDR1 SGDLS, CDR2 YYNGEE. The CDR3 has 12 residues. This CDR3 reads CASSVGAETQYF. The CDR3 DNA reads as TGTGCCAGCAGCGTCGGCGCAGAGACCCAGTACTTC.

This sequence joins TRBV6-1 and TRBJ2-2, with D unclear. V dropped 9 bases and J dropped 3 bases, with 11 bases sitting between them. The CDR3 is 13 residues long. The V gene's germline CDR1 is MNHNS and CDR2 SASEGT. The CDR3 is CASGLRDTGELFF. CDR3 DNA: TGTGCCAGTGGATTACGGGACACCGGGGAGCTGTTTTTT.

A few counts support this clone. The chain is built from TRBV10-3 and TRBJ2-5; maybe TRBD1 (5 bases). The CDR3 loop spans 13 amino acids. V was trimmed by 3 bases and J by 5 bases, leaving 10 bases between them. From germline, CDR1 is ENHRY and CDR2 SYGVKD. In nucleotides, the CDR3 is TGTGCCATCAGTGACAGGGCCCGGGAGACCCAGTACTTC. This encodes CAISDRARETQYF.

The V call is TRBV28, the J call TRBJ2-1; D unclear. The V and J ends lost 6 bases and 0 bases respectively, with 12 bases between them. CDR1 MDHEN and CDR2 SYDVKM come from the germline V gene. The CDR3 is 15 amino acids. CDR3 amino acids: CASSTDMSSYNEQFF. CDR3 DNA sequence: TGTGCCAGCAGCACCGACATGAGCTCCTACAATGAGCAGTTCTTC. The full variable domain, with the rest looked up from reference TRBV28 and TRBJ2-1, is DVKVTQSSRYLVKRTGEKVFLECVQDMDHENMFWYRQDPGLGLRLIYFSYDVKMKEKGDIPEGYSVSREKKERFSLILESASTNQTSMYLCASSTDMSSYNEQFFGPGTRLTVL.

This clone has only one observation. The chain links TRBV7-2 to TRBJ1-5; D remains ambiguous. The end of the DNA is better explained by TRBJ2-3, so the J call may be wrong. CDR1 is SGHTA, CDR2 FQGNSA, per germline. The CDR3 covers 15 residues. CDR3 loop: CASSLTRTANQPQYF. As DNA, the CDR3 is TGTGCCAGCAGCTTAACTCGGACGGCAAATCAGCCCCAGTATTTT.

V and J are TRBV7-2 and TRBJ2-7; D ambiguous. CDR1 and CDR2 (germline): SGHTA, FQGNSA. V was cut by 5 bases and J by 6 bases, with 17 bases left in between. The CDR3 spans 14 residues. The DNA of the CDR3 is TGTGCCAGCAGCCCGGATGACAAGCAATCCGAGCAGTACTTC. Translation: CASSPDDKQSEQYF.

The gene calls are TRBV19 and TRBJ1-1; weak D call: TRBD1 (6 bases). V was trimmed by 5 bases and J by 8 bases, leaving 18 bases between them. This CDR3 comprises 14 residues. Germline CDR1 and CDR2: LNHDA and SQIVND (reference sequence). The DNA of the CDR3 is TGTGCCAGTAGTTTCCTCCCGCAGGGGCCCGAAGCTTTCTTT. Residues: CASSFLPQGPEAFF.

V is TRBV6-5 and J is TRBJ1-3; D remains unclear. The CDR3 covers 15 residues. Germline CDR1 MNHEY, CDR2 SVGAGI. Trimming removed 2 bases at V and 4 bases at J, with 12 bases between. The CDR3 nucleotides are TGTGCCAGCAGTTACAGGGCCACATCAGGAAACACCATATATTTT. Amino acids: CASSYRATSGNTIYF.

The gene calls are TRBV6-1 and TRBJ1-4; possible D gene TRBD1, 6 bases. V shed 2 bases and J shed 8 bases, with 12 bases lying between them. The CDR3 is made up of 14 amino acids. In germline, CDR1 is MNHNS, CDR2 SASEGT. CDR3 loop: CASSEQGSGEKLFF. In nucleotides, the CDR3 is TGTGCCAGCAGTGAACAGGGGTCGGGGGAAAAACTGTTTTTT.

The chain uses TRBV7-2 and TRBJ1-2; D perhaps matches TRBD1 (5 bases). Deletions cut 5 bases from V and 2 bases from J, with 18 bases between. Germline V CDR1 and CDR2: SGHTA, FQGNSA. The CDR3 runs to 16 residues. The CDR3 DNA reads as TGTGCCAGCAGCCTAGGGTGGGGCAGGGCCAACTATGGCTACACCTTC. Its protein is CASSLGWGRANYGYTF.

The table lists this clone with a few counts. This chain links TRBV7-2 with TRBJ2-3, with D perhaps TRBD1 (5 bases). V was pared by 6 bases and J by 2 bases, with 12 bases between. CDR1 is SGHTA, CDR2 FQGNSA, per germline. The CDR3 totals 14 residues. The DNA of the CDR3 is TGTGCCAGCAGTCCAGGGAATCCCACAGATACGCAGTATTTT. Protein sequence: CASSPGNPTDTQYF.

CDR3 protein: CASSVFSGSYNEQFF. CDR3 nucleotide sequence: TGTGCCAGCAGTGTTTTTAGCGGGAGTTACAATGAGCAGTTCTTC. The chain joins TRBV6-4 to TRBJ2-1; TRBD2 agrees at 9 bases. The CDR3 spans 15 residues. Germline CDR1 and CDR2: MRHNA and SNTAGT. The V segment lost 4 bases and the J segment 4 bases; nucleotides outside the gene matches: 5.

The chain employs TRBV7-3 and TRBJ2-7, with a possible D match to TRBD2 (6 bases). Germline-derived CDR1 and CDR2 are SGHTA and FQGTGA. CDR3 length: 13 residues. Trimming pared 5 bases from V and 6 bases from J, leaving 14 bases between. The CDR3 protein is CASSQRRETEQYF. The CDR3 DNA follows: TGTGCCAGCAGCCAAAGGAGGGAGACCGAGCAGTACTTC.

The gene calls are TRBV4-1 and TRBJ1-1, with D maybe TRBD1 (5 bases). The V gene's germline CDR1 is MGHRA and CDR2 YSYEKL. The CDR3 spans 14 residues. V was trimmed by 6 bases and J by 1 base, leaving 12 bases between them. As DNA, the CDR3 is TGCGCCAGCAGAGGGACCCTGAAGAACACTGAAGCTTTCTTT. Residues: CASRGTLKNTEAFF.

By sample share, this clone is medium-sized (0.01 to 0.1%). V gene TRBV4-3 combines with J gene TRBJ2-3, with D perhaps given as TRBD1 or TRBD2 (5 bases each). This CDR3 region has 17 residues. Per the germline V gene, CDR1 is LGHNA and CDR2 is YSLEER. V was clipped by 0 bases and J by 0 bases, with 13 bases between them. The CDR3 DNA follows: TGCGCCAGCAGCCAAGAGGAAAGAGGGGCGAGCACAGATACGCAGTATTTT. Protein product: CASSQEERGASTDTQYF.

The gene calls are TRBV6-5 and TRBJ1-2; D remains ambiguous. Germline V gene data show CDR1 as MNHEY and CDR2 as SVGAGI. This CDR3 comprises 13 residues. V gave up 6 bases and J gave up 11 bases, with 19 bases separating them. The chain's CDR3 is CASSSGVTRMYTF. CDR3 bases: TGTGCCAGCAGCTCGGGCGTGACCCGCATGTACACCTTC.

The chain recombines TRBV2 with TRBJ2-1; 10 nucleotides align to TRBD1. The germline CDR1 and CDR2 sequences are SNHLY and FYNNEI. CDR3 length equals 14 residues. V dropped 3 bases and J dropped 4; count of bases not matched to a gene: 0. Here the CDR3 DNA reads TGTGCCAGCAGTGAGGACAGGGGGTACAATGAGCAGTTCTTC. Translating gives CASSEDRGYNEQFF.

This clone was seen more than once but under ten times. The CDR3 spells CASSSGQGVVRYGYTF. DNA of the CDR3: TGTGCCAGCAGCTCGGGACAGGGGGTAGTGCGCTATGGCTACACCTTC. V and J are TRBV28 and TRBJ1-2; 11 positions match TRBD1. This CDR3 region has 16 residues. V lost 6 bases, J lost 4 bases, and 10 bases stayed unmatched. Germline-derived CDR1 and CDR2 are MDHEN and SYDVKM.

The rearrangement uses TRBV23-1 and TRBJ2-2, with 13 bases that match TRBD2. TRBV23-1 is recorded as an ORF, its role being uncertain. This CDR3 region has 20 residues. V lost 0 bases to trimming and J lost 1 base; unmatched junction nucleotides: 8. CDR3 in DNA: TGCGCCAGCAGTCAATCCGGACAGGGACTAGCGGGGAAGAACACCGGGGAGCTGTTTTTT. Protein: CASSQSGQGLAGKNTGELFF.

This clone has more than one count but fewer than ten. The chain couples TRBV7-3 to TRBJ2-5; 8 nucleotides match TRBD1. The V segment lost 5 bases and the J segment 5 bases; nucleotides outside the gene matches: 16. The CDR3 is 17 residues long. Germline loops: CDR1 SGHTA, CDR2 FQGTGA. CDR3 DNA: TGTGCCAGCAGCCGAACGGCCAGGGGGCGGCTCTTGGAGACCCAGTACTTC. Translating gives CASSRTARGRLLETQYF.

The CDR3 DNA sequence: TGTGCCAGCAGCTTAGCGACAGGACTCTCTGGAAACACCATATATTTT. It encodes CASSLATGLSGNTIYF. V is TRBV7-2 and J is TRBJ1-3, with TRBD1 as a possible D gene (6 bases). The CDR3 spans 16 residues. The germline V gene encodes CDR1 SGHTA and CDR2 FQGNSA. V lost 0 bases, J lost 0 bases, and 9 bases lay in between.

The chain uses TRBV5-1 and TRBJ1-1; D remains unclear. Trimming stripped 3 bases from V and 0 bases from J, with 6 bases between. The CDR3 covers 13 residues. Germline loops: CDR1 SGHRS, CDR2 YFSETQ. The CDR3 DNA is TGCGCCAGCAGCTCGGCCGTGAACACTGAAGCTTTCTTT. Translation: CASSSAVNTEAFF.

The CDR3 here is CASSPPGQGSYGYTF. The CDR3 nucleotides are TGCGCCAGCAGCCCCCCCGGACAGGGCTCCTATGGCTACACCTTC. V gene TRBV5-1 combines with J gene TRBJ1-2, with TRBD1 matching over 8 bases. The CDR3 spans 15 residues. Looked up from germline, CDR1 is SGHRS and CDR2 is YFSETQ. The trim removed 4 bases at V and 4 bases at J, leaving 9 bases unmatched.